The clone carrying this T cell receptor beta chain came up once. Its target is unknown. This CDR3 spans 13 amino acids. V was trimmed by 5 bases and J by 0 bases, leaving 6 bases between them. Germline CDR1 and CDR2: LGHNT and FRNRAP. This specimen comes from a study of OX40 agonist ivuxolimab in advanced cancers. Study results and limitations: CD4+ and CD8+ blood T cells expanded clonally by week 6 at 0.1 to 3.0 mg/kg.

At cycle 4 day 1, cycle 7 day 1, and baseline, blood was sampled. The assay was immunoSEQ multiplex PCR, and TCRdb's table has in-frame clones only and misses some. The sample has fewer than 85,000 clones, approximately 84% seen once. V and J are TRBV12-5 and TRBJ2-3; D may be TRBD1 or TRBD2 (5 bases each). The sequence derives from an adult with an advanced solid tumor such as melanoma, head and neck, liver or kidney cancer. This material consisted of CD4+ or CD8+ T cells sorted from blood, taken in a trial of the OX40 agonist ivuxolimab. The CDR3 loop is CASGRDSTDTQYF. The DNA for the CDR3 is TGTGCTAGTGGTCGGGACAGCACAGATACGCAGTATTTT.